The 32 T cell receptor beta chains listed next were all sequenced from one sample in a study of T cell responses to AZD1222 COVID-19 vaccine. Profiling relied on immunoSEQ multiplex PCR, and the TCRdb table lists in-frame clones only, not all of them. The data contain some 99,000 clones, around 87% of them singletons. The material sequenced was peripheral blood, taken 28 days after the second AZD1222 dose. The receptors stem from an adult who received the AZD1222 COVID-19 vaccine.

The V call is TRBV20-1, the J call TRBJ2-7; D gene uncertain. The germline gives CDR1 DFQATT, CDR2 SNEGSKA (reference sequence). V gave up 3 bases and J gave up 4 bases, with 10 bases separating them. CDR3 size: 12 residues. Here the CDR3 reads CSASEGQYEQYF. The CDR3 nucleotides are TGCAGTGCTAGTGAAGGGCAGTACGAGCAGTACTTC.

V is TRBV18 and J is TRBJ2-2; D is perhaps TRBD1 or TRBD2 (6 bases each). With 5 bases removed from V and 7 bases from J, the gap between germline ends came to 14 bases. Germline assignment: CDR1 KGHSH and CDR2 LQKENI. The CDR3 spans 14 residues. The CDR3 nucleotides are TGTGCCAGCTCAAAAAACAGGGACTTCGGGGAGCTGTTTTTT. Protein sequence: CASSKNRDFGELFF.

The V call is TRBV24-1, the J call TRBJ2-3, with D possibly matching TRBD1 (6 bases). The length of the CDR3 is 14 residues. V was shortened by 7 bases and J by 1 base, with 11 bases between the two germline ends. CDR1 and CDR2 (germline): KGHDR, SFDVKD. The DNA of the CDR3 is TGTGCCACCAGCGGGACAACCGGCACAGATACGCAGTATTTT. Translating it yields CATSGTTGTDTQYF.

The rearrangement joins TRBV6-2 or TRBV6-3 to TRBJ1-5; D gene uncertain. The ends were cut back, 3 bases at V and 7 bases at J, with 13 bases in the middle. The CDR3 has 14 residues. The germline V gene encodes CDR1 MNHEY and CDR2 SVGEGT. The chain's CDR3 is CASSYSGAVQPQHF. The CDR3 nucleotides read TGTGCCAGCAGTTATTCCGGAGCAGTGCAGCCCCAGCATTTT.

The chain combines TRBV28 with TRBJ2-7; 10 bases map to TRBD1. Germline V gene sequence: CDR1 MDHEN, CDR2 SYDVKM. The CDR3 runs to 14 residues. J was trimmed by 2 bases and V by 5 bases; bases with no gene match: 3. The CDR3 sequence: CASSRTGGAYEQYF. CDR3 DNA sequence: TGTGCCAGCAGTCGGACAGGGGGTGCCTACGAGCAGTACTTC.

The chain employs TRBV28 and TRBJ1-2, with 8 bases lining up with TRBD1. J lost 2 bases, V lost 5 bases, and 10 bases had no gene match. The CDR3 is made up of 16 amino acids. Per the germline V gene, CDR1 is MDHEN and CDR2 is SYDVKM. CDR3 DNA sequence: TGTGCCAGCAGTCTGAGATACAGGGGGAGAAACTATGGCTACACCTTC. Its protein product is CASSLRYRGRNYGYTF.

Only a few counts were recorded for this clone. The chain links TRBV3-1 (or the pseudogene TRBV3-2) to TRBJ2-7; 8 bases align to TRBD1. The germline gives CDR1 LGHDT, CDR2 YNNKEL (reference sequence). The CDR3 has 15 amino acids. V trimming: 2 bases; J trimming: 2 bases; junction bases outside the gene matches: 5. The CDR3 protein is CASSQFLQGAYEQYF. As DNA, the CDR3 is TGTGCCAGCAGCCAATTTTTACAGGGGGCCTACGAGCAGTACTTC.

The chain joins TRBV29-1 to TRBJ1-1; the D is unclear. The CDR3 has 10 amino acids. The V end lost 7 bases, the J end lost 6 bases, and 9 bases lay between the germline ends. Germline values: CDR1 SQVTM, CDR2 ANQGSEA. CDR3: CSAAGAEAFF. In DNA form, the CDR3 reads TGCAGCGCCGCCGGCGCTGAAGCTTTCTTT.

The chain employs TRBV7-2 and TRBJ2-5; D gene uncertain. This CDR3 comprises 16 residues. Trimming removed 2 bases at V and 0 bases at J, with 13 bases between. Looked up from germline, CDR1 is SGHTA and CDR2 is FQGNSA. This chain's CDR3 is CASSLHHDKYQETQYF. The CDR3 DNA reads TGTGCCAGCAGCTTACATCACGACAAGTACCAAGAGACCCAGTACTTC.

This chain links TRBV7-9 with TRBJ1-1; no clear D. Germline loops: CDR1 SEHNR, CDR2 FQNEAQ (reference sequence). Trimming pared 1 base from V and 11 bases from J, leaving 14 bases between. There are 13 residues in the CDR3. CDR3 sequence: CASSLGLEYAAFF. As DNA, the CDR3 is TGTGCCAGCAGCTTAGGGCTAGAGTATGCGGCTTTCTTT.

The chain uses TRBV18 and TRBJ2-3, with no clear D. The V end was cut by 3 bases, the J end by 4 bases, with 8 bases between. The CDR3 runs 13 residues. Germline lookup yields CDR1 KGHSH and CDR2 LQKENI. CDR3 bases: TGTGCCAGCTCACCCATCCGCCCAGATACGCAGTATTTT. Translating it yields CASSPIRPDTQYF.

J is TRBJ2-7 and V is TRBV20-1, with D possibly TRBD2 on 5 matching bases. The CDR3 runs 12 residues. V was pared by 3 bases and J by 7 bases, with 13 bases between. Per the germline V gene, CDR1 is DFQATT and CDR2 is SNEGSKA (reference sequence). The CDR3 spells CSASRLPGEQYF. CDR3 nucleotide sequence: TGCAGTGCTAGTCGGCTCCCGGGGGAGCAGTACTTC.

The chain joins TRBV5-6 to TRBJ1-3, with D unclear. V gave up 1 base and J gave up 0 bases, with 8 bases separating them. The CDR3 contains 15 residues. Germline CDR1 is SGHDT and CDR2 is YYEEEE. CDR3 region: CASSLRQPSGNTIYF. CDR3 bases: TGTGCCAGCAGCTTGAGGCAGCCCTCTGGAAACACCATATATTTT.

This chain links TRBV30 with TRBJ1-6; D possibly corresponds to TRBD1 (6 bases). The CDR3 totals 12 residues. V was trimmed by 8 bases and J by 7 bases, leaving 12 bases between them. Germline V gene lookup returns CDR1 GTSNPN and CDR2 SVGIG (reference sequence). In DNA form, the CDR3 reads TGTGCCACCAGGGGTACGAATTCACCCCTCCACTTT. This sequence encodes CATRGTNSPLHF.

This chain connects TRBV2 to TRBJ2-5, with 7 positions matching TRBD2. The CDR3 is made up of 15 amino acids. V was clipped by 2 bases and J by 4 bases; unmatched bases: 7. CDR1 SNHLY and CDR2 FYNNEI come from the germline V gene. The CDR3 sequence: CASSEWGGYLETQYF. CDR3 nucleotide sequence: TGTGCCAGCAGTGAATGGGGGGGGTATTTAGAGACCCAGTACTTC.

The chain carries TRBV6-2 or TRBV6-3 and TRBJ1-5; D gene uncertain. CDR1 MNHEY and CDR2 SVGEGT come from the germline V gene. The length of the CDR3 is 14 residues. V was clipped by 6 bases and J by 4 bases, with 13 bases between them. The CDR3 sequence is CASSPSSENQPQHF. The CDR3, as DNA: TGTGCCAGCAGCCCCAGCAGCGAAAATCAGCCCCAGCATTTT.

The chain carries TRBV5-6 and TRBJ2-2; D ambiguous. There are 12 residues in the CDR3. Germline V gene lookup returns CDR1 SGHDT and CDR2 YYEEEE. The germline V and J ends were trimmed by 3 bases and 9 bases, with 9 bases remaining between them. CDR3: CASSSNGWELFF. In nucleotides, the CDR3 is TGTGCCAGCAGCTCAAACGGGTGGGAGCTGTTTTTT.

The genes are TRBV5-6 and TRBJ2-3, with a possible D match to TRBD2 (5 bases). The CDR3 is made up of 16 amino acids. V was cut by 3 bases and J by 3 bases, with 17 bases left in between. CDR1 and CDR2 (germline): SGHDT, YYEEEE. CDR3 nucleotides: TGTGCCAGCAGCTCACTTACTAGAGGGTTTACAGATACGCAGTATTTT. Residues: CASSSLTRGFTDTQYF.

This chain connects TRBV5-1 to TRBJ2-2; 7 bases agree with TRBD2. V lost 9 bases and J lost 1; bases outside the gene matches: 6. Germline CDR1 reads SGHRS; CDR2 reads YFSETQ. The CDR3 runs 14 residues. In DNA, the CDR3 is TGCGCCACCAGTGGGGGGGTGAACACCGGGGAGCTGTTTTTT. As protein: CATSGGVNTGELFF.

The CDR3, as DNA: TGTGCCAGCTCACTTTCGGAGACAGGCAAAAGCACCTTC. This translates into CASSLSETGKSTF. The rearrangement uses TRBV18 and TRBJ1-2, with D perhaps TRBD1 (6 bases). The V gene's germline CDR1 is KGHSH and CDR2 LQKENI. Trimming cost V 4 bases and J 13 bases, with 19 bases left between them. The CDR3 totals 13 residues.

The chain couples TRBV13 to TRBJ2-6; D unclear. The CDR3 length is 15 residues. Deletions cut 3 bases from V and 0 bases from J, with 6 bases between. Germline CDR1 PRHDT, CDR2 FYEKMQ (reference sequence). CDR3 sequence (DNA): TGTGCCAGCAGCTTTGGTAGCTCTGGGGCCAACGTCCTGACTTTC. Its translation is CASSFGSSGANVLTF. The entire variable domain, with the rest obtained from reference TRBV13 and TRBJ2-6, is as follows: AAGVIQSPRHLIKEKRETATLKCYPIPRHDTVYWYQQGPGQDPQFLISFYEKMQSDKGSIPDRFSAQQFSDYHSELNMSSLELGDSALYFCASSFGSSGANVLTFGAGSRLTVL.

This chain's CDR3 is CASSQDWLPGEGNTEAFF. CDR3 coding DNA: TGCGCCAGCAGCCAAGATTGGCTACCGGGGGAGGGAAACACTGAAGCTTTCTTT. V gene TRBV4-3 combines with J gene TRBJ1-1; D possibly corresponds to TRBD1 (5 bases). The germline CDR1 and CDR2 sequences are LGHNA and YSLEER. The germline V and J ends were trimmed by 0 bases and 2 bases, with 19 bases remaining between them. The CDR3 contains 18 residues.

This clone was found once. The gene calls are TRBV6-2 or TRBV6-3 and TRBJ2-2, with 10 bases lining up with TRBD1. The V gene's germline CDR1 is MNHEY and CDR2 SVGEGT. Trimming at V came to 4 bases and at J to 4 bases, leaving 6 bases not matched to a gene. The CDR3 consists of 16 residues. CDR3 nucleotides: TGTGCCAGCAGTTCCCCGGGACAGGGGCTCACCGGGGAGCTGTTTTTT. This gives the protein CASSSPGQGLTGELFF.

This clone appeared many times. The chain is built from TRBV12-5 and TRBJ2-7, with 9 bases lining up with TRBD1. In germline, CDR1 is LGHNT, CDR2 FRNRAP. The CDR3 has 12 residues. The ends lost 6 bases at V and 10 bases at J; junction bases unmatched: 7. The CDR3 region is CASGPGQGRQYF. DNA for the CDR3: TGTGCTAGTGGACCGGGACAGGGACGACAGTACTTC.

J is TRBJ2-5 and V is TRBV5-4, with D uncertain. The germline V gene encodes CDR1 SGHNT and CDR2 YYREEE (reference sequence). V was clipped by 0 bases and J by 1 base, with 4 bases between them. The length of the CDR3 is 13 residues. The CDR3 region has the DNA TGTGCCAGCAGCTTGGACAGCCAAGAGACCCAGTACTTC. This translates into CASSLDSQETQYF.

The gene calls are TRBV7-6 and TRBJ2-5; possible D gene TRBD2, 5 bases. In germline, CDR1 is SGHVS, CDR2 FNYEAQ. CDR3 length equals 12 residues. The V end lost 5 bases, the J end lost 7 bases, and 11 bases lay between the germline ends. This CDR3 reads CASSPGEGTQYF. DNA of the CDR3: TGTGCCAGCAGCCCCGGGGAAGGGACCCAGTACTTC.

The chain carries TRBV24-1 and TRBJ1-5; 8 bases are a match to TRBD1. There are 16 residues in the CDR3. Trimming cost V 9 bases and J 3 bases; bases outside gene matches: 12. CDR1 is KGHDR, CDR2 SFDVKD, per germline. The CDR3 here is CATLVEGQGFNQPQHF. In nucleotides, the CDR3 is TGTGCCACCCTAGTAGAAGGACAGGGATTCAATCAGCCCCAGCATTTT.

The rearrangement uses TRBV19 and TRBJ1-1; 8 bases agree with TRBD1. There are 15 residues in the CDR3. CDR1 and CDR2 (germline): LNHDA, SQIVND (reference sequence). The ends lost 6 bases at V and 1 base at J; junction bases unmatched: 7. The CDR3 is CASRRGQGWNTEAFF. The CDR3 region has the DNA TGTGCCAGTAGACGCGGACAGGGCTGGAACACTGAAGCTTTCTTT.

V usage is TRBV19 and J usage is TRBJ2-1; D is possibly TRBD2 (6 bases). Germline CDR1 and CDR2: LNHDA and SQIVND (reference sequence). This CDR3 spans 15 amino acids. The V end lost 5 bases, the J end lost 0 bases, and 11 bases lay between the germline ends. The CDR3 region is CASSWDSSSYNEQFF. CDR3 in DNA: TGTGCCAGTAGTTGGGACTCTAGCTCCTACAATGAGCAGTTCTTC. Full variable domain (rest looked up from reference TRBV19 and TRBJ2-1): DGGITQSPKYLFRKEGQNVTLSCEQNLNHDAMYWYRQDPGQGLRLIYYSQIVNDFQKGDIAEGYSVSREKKESFPLTVTSAQKNPTAFYLCASSWDSSSYNEQFFGPGTRLTVL.

The chain recombines TRBV27 with TRBJ2-7; D gene ambiguous. The CDR3 is made up of 17 amino acids. V lost 4 bases, J lost 0 bases, and 19 bases lay in between. CDR1 and CDR2 (germline): MNHEY, SMNVEV (reference sequence). DNA for the CDR3: TGTGCCAGCAGTTACAGCATGGGATTTGCCCGCTCCTACGAGCAGTACTTC. This gives the protein CASSYSMGFARSYEQYF.

This clone appeared a single time. This sequence joins TRBV5-4 and TRBJ1-2; 8 positions match TRBD1. With V trimmed by 4 bases and J by 5 bases, 7 bases remained unmatched. This CDR3 comprises 14 residues. From germline, CDR1 is SGHNT and CDR2 YYREEE (reference sequence). The CDR3 DNA is TGTGCCAGCAGCAAACCGGACAGGGTATATGGCTACACCTTC. Translated: CASSKPDRVYGYTF.

The chain employs TRBV11-1 and TRBJ1-1, with D uncertain. V lost 5 bases to trimming and J lost 0 bases, with 13 bases between them. CDR1 and CDR2 (germline): SGHAT, FQDESV (reference sequence). CDR3 length equals 15 residues. CDR3 DNA: TGTGCCAGCAGCATGCGGGTAGGGATGAACACTGAAGCTTTCTTT. Its translation: CASSMRVGMNTEAFF.